A single sample is the source of the 9 T cell receptor beta chains below, sequenced in a study of T cells in women clearing cervical HPV infection. The table came from immunoSEQ multiplex PCR; TCRdb's copy has only in-frame clones and leaves some out. The table lists about 20,000 clones, with 3.3% in the top ten. Sequenced input: blood buffy coat. Receptors originate from a woman aged 18-69 years with a cervical HPV16 infection that either progressed to CIN3+ or cleared (not recorded which).

A remark on this clone: The read ends 3 residues early relative to the CDR3; the germline J gene fills the gap. The rearrangement joins TRBV19 to TRBJ2-7; maybe TRBD1 (6 bases). The CDR3 consists of 15 residues. Germline V lookup: CDR1 LNHDA, CDR2 SQIVND (reference sequence). Trimming removed 3 bases from V and 4 bases from J, with 16 bases in between. The CDR3 loop is CASSMIFGQFYEQYF. The covered CDR3 bases are TGTGCCAGTAGTATGATATTCGGACAGTTTTACGAG. Combining the CDR3 with reference TRBV19 and TRBJ2-7 gives the whole variable domain DGGITQSPKYLFRKEGQNVTLSCEQNLNHDAMYWYRQDPGQGLRLIYYSQIVNDFQKGDIAEGYSVSREKKESFPLTVTSAQKNPTAFYLCASSMIFGQFYEQYFGPGTRLTVT.

On this clone itself: With the read ending 3 residues before the CDR3 end, the germline J gene is used to fill in that end. The chain uses TRBV28 and TRBJ2-1; no clear D. Germline CDR1 and CDR2: MDHEN and SYDVKM. The V and J ends lost 4 bases and 6 bases respectively, with 16 bases between them. The CDR3 consists of 15 residues. CDR3 residues: CASSSTGLDFNEQFF. CDR3 DNA, as far as it was read: TGTGCCAGCAGTTCTACTGGGTTAGACTTCAATGAG.

Of note for this clone: The read terminates 3 residues before the CDR3 end, so the remaining end is supplied by the germline J gene. The chain employs TRBV7-6 and TRBJ2-1; D not certain. The CDR3 sequence is 16 residues long. The V and J ends lost 0 bases and 8 bases respectively, with 17 bases between them. From germline, CDR1 is SGHVS and CDR2 FNYEAQ. This CDR3 is CASSLAVPGVADEQFF. The DNA read from the CDR3 is TGTGCCAGCAGCTTAGCAGTCCCGGGTGTTGCCGATGAG.

For this clone: The read finishes 3 residues shy of the CDR3 end, and the germline J gene is used to complete it. The V and J genes are TRBV5-6 and TRBJ2-7, with 12 bases matching TRBD2. The junction had 6 bases not matched to a gene; V was cut back by 5 bases and J by 6 bases. This CDR3 contains 14 residues. Germline V lookup: CDR1 SGHDT, CDR2 YYEEEE. CDR3 sequence: CASRKTSGSLEQYF. The sequenced CDR3 bases are TGTGCCAGCAGAAAGACTAGCGGGAGCCTCGAG.

Details on this clone: Read coverage stops 3 residues before the CDR3 terminus; the germline J gene supplies the remainder. V and J are TRBV20-1 and TRBJ1-2; D unclear. Looked up from germline, CDR1 is DFQATT and CDR2 is SNEGSKA (reference sequence). This CDR3 is 14 amino acids long. The V and J ends lost 3 bases and 3 bases respectively, with 14 bases between them. CDR3 protein: CSASLSSLYYGYTF. The covered CDR3 bases are TGCAGTGCTAGTCTCTCGTCTCTATACTATGGC.

A note on this clone: With the read ending 3 residues before the CDR3 end, the germline J gene is used to fill in that end. This chain uses TRBV20-1 with TRBJ2-7; tentative D call: TRBD2 (6 bases). Deletions cut 4 bases from V and 5 bases from J, with 24 bases between. The CDR3 runs to 16 residues. CDR1 is DFQATT, CDR2 SNEGSKA, per germline (reference sequence). CDR3 DNA, as far as it was read: TGCAGTGCTACGGGACTGCCCGGGAGTCGGATCGACGAG. This translates into CSATGLPGSRIDE. The CDR3 as a whole reads CSATGLPGSRIDEQYF.

About this clone: The missing CDR3 end, 3 residues past where the read stops, is filled in from the germline J gene. The chain combines TRBV19 with TRBJ2-6; TRBD1 might be the D (5 bases). CDR1 LNHDA and CDR2 SQIVND come from the germline V gene (reference sequence). The CDR3 totals 16 residues. The germline V and J ends were trimmed by 5 bases and 4 bases, with 15 bases remaining between them. CDR3 DNA, as far as it was read: TGTGCCAGTAGTGTCGCCAGGGTTACCGGGGCCAACGTC. It is translated as CASSVARVTGANV. The whole CDR3 protein is CASSVARVTGANVLTF.

The CDR3 reads CASSTGLAGGNTQYF. The DNA read from the CDR3 is TGTGCCAGTAGTACCGGACTAGCGGGAGGAAATACG. This chain joins TRBV19 and TRBJ2-3; TRBD2 matches 14 bases. The DNA ends 3 residues before the CDR3 does, and the rest of the CDR3 is filled in from the germline J gene. The CDR3 consists of 15 residues. Trimming cost V 4 bases and J 7 bases; bases outside gene matches: 4. Germline V gene data show CDR1 as LNHDA and CDR2 as SQIVND (reference sequence).

About this clone itself: The read is 3 residues too short to cover the CDR3 end, so that end is filled in from the germline J gene. The chain uses TRBV30 and TRBJ1-6, with D possibly TRBD1 on 5 matching bases. CDR3 length: 12 amino acids. Trimming cost V 4 bases and J 8 bases, with 9 bases left between them. Germline V gene data show CDR1 as GTSNPN and CDR2 as SVGIG (reference sequence). Partial CDR3 DNA: TGTGCCTGGACCTCGACAGATTCACCC. It specifies CAWTSTDSP. The full CDR3 protein reads CAWTSTDSPLHF. Variable domain in full (rest from reference TRBV30 and TRBJ1-6): SQTIHQWPATLVQPVGSPLSLECTVEGTSNPNLYWYRQAAGRGLQLLFYSVGIGQISSEVPQNLSASRPQDRQFILSSKKLLLSDSGFYLCAWTSTDSPLHFGNGTRLTVT.